This T cell receptor (beta chain) was documented in a study of OX40 agonist ivuxolimab in advanced cancers. About the research overall: A mean age of roughly 66 years, range about 20 to 79, was recorded, and around 85% were male. Findings of the study overall: Mean expanded clone counts were higher in CD8+ than CD4+ T cells.

Germline V lookup: CDR1 SNHLY, CDR2 FYNNEI. The J segment lost 5 bases and the V segment lost 1 base, leaving 9 bases of the junction unmatched. The CDR3 runs to 17 residues. Excluded were patients having autoimmune disease history or systemic immunosuppression. The data were produced by immunoSEQ multiplex PCR, yet TCRdb's version contains in-frame clones alone and is incomplete. This sample yields approximately 72,000 clones, of which roughly 82% are seen a single time; 1.5% to 2% belongs to the top ten. A note on this clone: Its target is not known.

This TCR derives from an adult with an advanced solid tumor such as melanoma, head and neck, liver or kidney cancer. Source: CD4+ or CD8+ T cells sorted from blood, taken in a trial of the OX40 agonist ivuxolimab. The rearrangement uses TRBV2 and TRBJ2-2, with TRBD2 matching over 8 bases. CDR3 region: CASSEGVLAVLTGELFF. Written as DNA, the CDR3 is TGTGCCAGCAGTGAAGGTGTACTAGCGGTACTAACCGGGGAGCTGTTTTTT. The full variable domain, rest sourced from reference TRBV2 and TRBJ2-2, is EPEVTQTPSHQVTQMGQEVILRCVPISNHLYFYWYRQILGQKVEFLVSFYNNEISEKSEIFDDQFSVERPDGSNFTLKIRSTKLEDSAMYFCASSEGVLAVLTGELFFGEGSRLTVL.